Listed here is a single T cell receptor (beta chain). Its matching antigen is unknown. V shed 4 bases, J shed 8 bases, and the junction held 12 bases outside the gene matches. This CDR3 has 16 amino acids. Germline V gene sequence: CDR1 SGHAT, CDR2 FQNNGV. Measured with immunoSEQ multiplex PCR; TCRdb has only the in-frame clones, and not every one. The table lists about 680,000 clones, around three quarters of them singletons. The data were obtained in a study of shared clonotypes between healthy human individuals. About the research overall: A couple of female and a few male donors aged 18 to 49 were enrolled. CD4 naive and CD4 memory each took three plates per donor, while CD8 naive took two and CD8 memory one. Study results and limitations: Rarefaction showed sorted-subset sequencing was incomplete despite large depth. The genetic and exposure-history diversity represented was limited by few donors.

The source material was memory CD4+ T cells sorted from blood. Subset of the sample: CD45RA-negative fraction. The clonotype was recovered from a young woman in good health. The gene calls are TRBV11-2 and TRBJ2-1; TRBD2 matches 9 bases. CDR3 nucleotides: TGTGCCAGCAGCTCCGGACTAGCGCGAGTTGTTGATGAGCAGTTCTTC. Its protein is CASSSGLARVVDEQFF.